The TCR beta chain described here comes from a study of early T cells in non-severe SARS-CoV-2 infection. Each CDR3 protein is one row after TCRdb ran MiXCR on the 5' RACE reads. The top ten hold approximately 3.8% of the sample, which has about 110,000 distinct CDR3 sequences, approximately 12% seen once. V dropped 4 bases and J dropped 6 bases, with 13 bases sitting between them. CDR1 and CDR2 (germline): SGHRS, YFSETQ. The CDR3 has 13 residues. This receptor was obtained from an adult who was a healthcare worker with PCR-confirmed SARS-CoV-2 infection or an uninfected control (not recorded which). Source: whole blood, taken at baseline. V usage is TRBV5-1 and J usage is TRBJ1-1; the D gene is possibly TRBD1 (5 bases). The CDR3, as DNA: TGCGCCAGCAGCCCGAGGGGAGATCCTGAAGCTTTCTTT. Protein sequence: CASSPRGDPEAFF.